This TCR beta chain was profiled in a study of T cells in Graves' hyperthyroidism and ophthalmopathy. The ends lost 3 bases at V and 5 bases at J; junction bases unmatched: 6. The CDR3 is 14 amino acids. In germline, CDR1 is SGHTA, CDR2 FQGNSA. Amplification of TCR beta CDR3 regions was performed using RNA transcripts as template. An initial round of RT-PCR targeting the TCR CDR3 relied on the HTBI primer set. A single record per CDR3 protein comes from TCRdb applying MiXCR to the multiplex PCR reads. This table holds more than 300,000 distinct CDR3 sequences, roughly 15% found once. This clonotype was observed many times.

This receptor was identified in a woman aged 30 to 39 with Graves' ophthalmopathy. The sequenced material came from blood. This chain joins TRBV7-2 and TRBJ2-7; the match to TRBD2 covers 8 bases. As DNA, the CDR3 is TGTGCCAGCAGCTTCGGGACTAGTCTCAACGAGCAGTACTTC. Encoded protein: CASSFGTSLNEQYF.